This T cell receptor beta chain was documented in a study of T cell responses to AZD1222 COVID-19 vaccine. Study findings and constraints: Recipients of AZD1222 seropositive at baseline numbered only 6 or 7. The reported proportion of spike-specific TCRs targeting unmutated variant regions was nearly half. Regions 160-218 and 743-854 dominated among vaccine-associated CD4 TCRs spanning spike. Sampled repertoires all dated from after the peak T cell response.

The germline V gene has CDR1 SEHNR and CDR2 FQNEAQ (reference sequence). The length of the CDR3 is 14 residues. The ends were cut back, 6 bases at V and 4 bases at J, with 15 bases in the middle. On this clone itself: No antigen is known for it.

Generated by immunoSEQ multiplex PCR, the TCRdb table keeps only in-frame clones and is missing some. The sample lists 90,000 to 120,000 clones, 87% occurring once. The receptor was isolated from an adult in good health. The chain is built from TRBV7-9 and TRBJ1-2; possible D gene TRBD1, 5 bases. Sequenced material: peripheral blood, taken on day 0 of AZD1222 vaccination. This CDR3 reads CASREEGPLYGYTF. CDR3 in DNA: TGTGCCAGCAGGGAGGAGGGACCCCTCTATGGCTACACCTTC.